The TCR beta chain under discussion was sequenced for a study of yellow fever vaccine responses in identical twins. Study results and limitations: Twins' vaccine T cell responses were reported to seem partly convergent and partly personalized.

The CDR3 is made up of 13 amino acids. The germline gives CDR1 SEHNR, CDR2 FQNEAQ (reference sequence). Trimming took off 8 bases at V and 4 bases at J, with 13 bases between the two ends. Using its own MiXCR run on the RT-PCR reads, TCRdb lists one record per CDR3 protein. The sample contains 20,000 to 25,000 distinct CDR3 sequences, under 80% of which appear only once. To note about this clonotype: Its antigen is not identified.

Source: T cells from blood (PBMCs), unsorted or a sorted subset (not recorded which), taken before or after yellow fever vaccination (not recorded which). This chain uses TRBV7-9 with TRBJ2-3, with D maybe TRBD2 (5 bases). The sequence was collected from a woman under 30 who received the yellow fever vaccine. The CDR3 spells CASGLALPDTQYF. The CDR3, as DNA: TGTGCCAGCGGGCTAGCTCTCCCAGATACGCAGTATTTT.